Below are 17 T cell receptor beta chains sequenced from a single sample in a study of blood T cell repertoires in COVID-19. Profiled with immunoSEQ multiplex PCR; TCRdb holds only in-frame clones, not every one. The sample contains approximately 64,000 clones, 88% of which appear only once. Sequenced input: PBMCs or T cells enriched from blood (not recorded which). The receptors were sampled from a woman aged 40 to 50 who had recovered from COVID-19.

This chain links TRBV10-1 with TRBJ1-2, with D possibly being TRBD1 (5 bases). Germline CDR1 is WNHNN and CDR2 is SYGVQD (reference sequence). CDR3 length: 16 amino acids. Trimming shortened V by 2 bases and J by 2 bases, and 15 bases separated the two germline ends. CDR3 bases: TGCGCCAGCAGTGAGCCTTCCCCGACAGTGAACTATGGCTACACCTTC. Residues: CASSEPSPTVNYGYTF.

The V gene is TRBV6-4, the J gene TRBJ2-2; no clear D gene. Germline lookup yields CDR1 MRHNA and CDR2 SNTAGT. V was clipped by 6 bases and J by 0 bases, with 5 bases between them. This CDR3 is 13 amino acids long. CDR3 amino acids: CASSATNTGELFF. The CDR3, as DNA: TGTGCCAGCAGCGCTACGAACACCGGGGAGCTGTTTTTT.

V is TRBV3-1 (or the pseudogene TRBV3-2) and J is TRBJ1-1; TRBD1 aligns across 8 bases. The J segment lost 4 bases and the V segment lost 3 bases, leaving 4 bases of the junction unmatched. This CDR3 is built from 14 residues. CDR1 and CDR2 (germline): LGHDT, YNNKEL (reference sequence). CDR3 in DNA: TGTGCCAGCAGCCACCGGGACAGGCCCACTGAAGCTTTCTTT. This encodes CASSHRDRPTEAFF.

V and J are TRBV5-1 and TRBJ1-6; no reliable D call. The V and J ends lost 4 bases and 10 bases respectively, with 9 bases between them. The CDR3 consists of 12 residues. Germline values: CDR1 SGHRS, CDR2 YFSETQ. CDR3 bases: TGCGCCAGCAGCCATGGAGGATCACCCCTCCACTTT. Translating it yields CASSHGGSPLHF.

V gene TRBV7-2 combines with J gene TRBJ1-5; no clear D gene. The V gene lost 5 bases and the J gene lost 9 bases, with 11 bases spanning the gap. This CDR3 comprises 12 residues. Germline CDR1 is SGHTA and CDR2 is FQGNSA. DNA of the CDR3: TGTGCCAGCAGCGCGTCCCCGGGGCCCCAGCATTTT. It encodes CASSASPGPQHF.

The chain joins TRBV28 to TRBJ1-4; no reliable D call. CDR1 is MDHEN and CDR2 is SYDVKM in the germline V gene. The CDR3 is made up of 12 amino acids. Trimming took 6 bases from V and 10 from J, leaving 12 bases between them. In DNA, the CDR3 is TGTGCCAGCAGGCAGGTGTTGGGAAAACTGTTTTTT. Residues: CASRQVLGKLFF.

This clone showed up just once. The chain employs TRBV5-4 and TRBJ2-7; 12 bases fit TRBD2. J gave up 3 bases and V 4 bases, and 8 bases lay outside the gene matches. The CDR3 consists of 16 residues. Germline assignment: CDR1 SGHNT and CDR2 YYREEE (reference sequence). This chain's CDR3 is CASSPERTSGVYEQYF. The CDR3 coding sequence is TGTGCCAGCAGCCCAGAGCGGACTAGCGGGGTCTACGAGCAGTACTTC. Combining the CDR3 with reference TRBV5-4 and TRBJ2-7 gives the whole variable domain ETGVTQSPTHLIKTRGQQVTLRCSSQSGHNTVSWYQQALGQGPQFIFQYYREEENGRGNFPPRFSGLQFPNYSSELNVNALELDDSALYLCASSPERTSGVYEQYFGPGTRLTVT.

The rearrangement joins TRBV5-6 to TRBJ1-4; 7 bases match TRBD1. The CDR3 extends over 16 amino acids. J lost 7 bases, V lost 5 bases, and 14 bases had no gene match. Germline V lookup: CDR1 SGHDT, CDR2 YYEEEE. Here the CDR3 reads CASSRQGGKMGEKLFF. In DNA, the CDR3 is TGTGCCAGCAGTAGACAGGGCGGGAAGATGGGTGAAAAACTGTTTTTT.

The rearrangement joins TRBV19 to TRBJ1-2; D may be TRBD1 (5 bases). The CDR3 is 14 amino acids. Trimming took off 3 bases at V and 6 bases at J, with 14 bases between the two ends. The germline V gene has CDR1 LNHDA and CDR2 SQIVND (reference sequence). CDR3 bases: TGTGCCAGTAGTATGGGCAGGGATATTAATGGCTACACCTTC. Its protein is CASSMGRDINGYTF.

J is TRBJ2-5 and V is TRBV5-4; the D gene is possibly TRBD2 (6 bases). The CDR3 loop spans 14 amino acids. The V end was cut by 2 bases, the J end by 1 base, with 9 bases between. Germline values: CDR1 SGHNT, CDR2 YYREEE (reference sequence). In DNA form, the CDR3 reads TGTGCCAGCAGCTTTGGGACTCGCCAAGAGACCCAGTACTTC. It encodes CASSFGTRQETQYF.

This chain joins TRBV18 and TRBJ2-1; D ambiguous. This CDR3 has 13 amino acids. Trimming removed 0 bases from V and 7 bases from J, with 7 bases in between. CDR1 is KGHSH, CDR2 LQKENI, per germline. The CDR3 reads CASSPPSRNEQFF. CDR3 DNA: TGTGCCAGCTCACCACCATCCAGAAATGAGCAGTTCTTC.

V is TRBV12-5 and J is TRBJ1-3; TRBD1 matches at 7 bases. V dropped 3 bases and J dropped 1; count of bases not matched to a gene: 3. CDR1 LGHNT and CDR2 FRNRAP come from the germline V gene. This CDR3 contains 15 residues. The CDR3 DNA follows: TGTGCTAGTGGTTTCTTGGGACAGTCTGGAAACACCATATATTTT. It specifies CASGFLGQSGNTIYF.

J is TRBJ2-2 and V is TRBV5-1; the match to TRBD2 covers 8 bases. This CDR3 contains 17 residues. V lost 5 bases, J lost 5 bases, and 14 bases stayed unmatched. Germline CDR1 and CDR2: SGHRS and YFSETQ. CDR3 sequence reads: CASRPGRGTKETGELFF. The CDR3 DNA is TGCGCCAGCAGACCCGGGAGGGGGACTAAAGAAACCGGGGAGCTGTTTTTT.

The chain combines TRBV27 with TRBJ1-1, with D possibly TRBD1 on 5 matching bases. V was pared by 3 bases and J by 3 bases, with 14 bases between. This CDR3 has 15 amino acids. CDR1 and CDR2 from the germline V gene are MNHEY and SMNVEV (reference sequence). The DNA for the CDR3 is TGTGCCAGCAGTTTCCCCGACAGTGCGGACACTGAAGCTTTCTTT. Its translation is CASSFPDSADTEAFF.

V and J are TRBV19 and TRBJ2-2, with D perhaps TRBD1 (7 bases). The V gene's germline CDR1 is LNHDA and CDR2 SQIVND (reference sequence). This CDR3 region has 14 residues. V was pared by 7 bases and J by 7 bases, with 16 bases between. The CDR3 reads CASKPQGGSGELFF. In nucleotides, the CDR3 is TGTGCCAGTAAACCGCAGGGGGGTAGCGGGGAGCTGTTTTTT.

The chain recombines TRBV5-4 with TRBJ2-5, with TRBD2 identical over 14 bases. Unmatched junction bases numbered 1, after V lost 3 bases and J lost 3 bases. This CDR3 has 15 amino acids. CDR1 is SGHNT, CDR2 YYREEE, per germline (reference sequence). CDR3 DNA: TGTGCCAGCAGCTCGACTAGCGGGGGGGAAGAGACCCAGTACTTC. Its protein product is CASSSTSGGEETQYF.

The chain carries TRBV12-3 or TRBV12-4 and TRBJ1-1, with D tentatively TRBD1 (5 bases). V lost 6 bases and J 1 base, leaving 9 bases between the germline ends. The CDR3 has 13 amino acids. CDR3 nucleotides: TGTGCCAGCAGCCCCGGACAGAACACTGAAGCTTTCTTT. Translation: CASSPGQNTEAFF.